Presented here are 3 T cell receptor beta chains from one specimen sequenced in a study of blood T cell repertoires in COVID-19. Data came from immunoSEQ multiplex PCR; TCRdb stores just in-frame clones and leaves some out. The sample yields 200,000 to 250,000 clones, about 88% seen once. What was sequenced was peripheral blood. The receptors originated from a woman aged 45-65 years with COVID-19, enrolled during active disease.

This chain joins TRBV11-2 and TRBJ2-3; 10 bases fit TRBD1. V dropped 5 bases and J dropped 5; count of bases not matched to a gene: 10. CDR1 is SGHAT and CDR2 is FQNNGV in the germline V gene. The CDR3 is made up of 16 amino acids. The CDR3 DNA reads as TGTGCCAGCAGCCCGGGAGACAGGGGGCGAATAGATACGCAGTATTTT. Translating it yields CASSPGDRGRIDTQYF. Full variable domain (rest looked up from reference TRBV11-2 and TRBJ2-3): EAGVAQSPRYKIIEKRQSVAFWCNPISGHATLYWYQQILGQGPKLLIQFQNNGVVDDSQLPKDRFSAERLKGVDSTLKIQPAKLEDSAVYLCASSPGDRGRIDTQYFGPGTRLTVL.

This rearrangement joins TRBV11-3 to TRBJ2-3; 7 nucleotides line up with TRBD1. With 6 bases clipped from V and 6 bases from J, the junction kept 3 bases outside the gene matches. Germline V gene data show CDR1 as SGHNT and CDR2 as YENEEA. This CDR3 is 12 amino acids long. The CDR3 DNA follows: TGTGCCAGCAGTTCACAGGGGGATACGCAGTATTTT. Translated, it gives CASSSQGDTQYF.

This chain connects TRBV5-1 to TRBJ2-3; possible D gene TRBD2, 6 bases. The V end was cut by 2 bases, the J end by 5 bases, with 15 bases between. CDR3 length: 15 amino acids. Germline-derived CDR1 and CDR2 are SGHRS and YFSETQ. The CDR3 reads CASSLPRDFKDTQYF. As DNA, the CDR3 is TGCGCCAGCAGCTTACCCCGGGACTTCAAAGATACGCAGTATTTT.